This TCR beta chain was recovered during a study of cytomegalovirus exposure and HLA in healthy donors. Study information: Earlier findings included roughly 120 million unique TCR beta sequences obtained from 170 million or so T cells.

The study ran its PCR with 60 Vbeta and 13 Jbeta primers. Produced via immunoSEQ multiplex PCR; TCRdb's table is partial and in-frame only. This table has 90,000 to 120,000 clones, about 74% appearing once. With V trimmed by 4 bases and J by 7 bases, 13 bases remained unmatched. Germline assignment: CDR1 LGHNA and CDR2 YSLEER. CDR3 length: 18 amino acids. The table lists this clone with a count of one. This clonotype was obtained from a woman aged 40 to 50 in good health and CMV-seropositive. V is TRBV4-3 and J is TRBJ2-2, with 12 bases fitting TRBD2. The sequenced material came from PBMCs. This CDR3 is CASSLFRLAGAPNGELFF. The CDR3 nucleotides read TGCGCCAGCAGCCTCTTCCGACTAGCGGGGGCCCCTAACGGGGAGCTGTTTTTT.